The present T cell receptor beta chain was sequenced within a study of blood T cell repertoires in COVID-19. J lost 3 bases, V lost 4 bases, and 6 bases had no gene match. The germline gives CDR1 MNHNS, CDR2 SASEGT. CDR3 size: 16 residues. Sequencing was performed with immunoSEQ multiplex PCR; in TCRdb, only in-frame clones are kept and a portion is missing. The sample comprises around 140,000 clones, approximately 90% of which are singletons, and roughly 18% rests with the top ten. This receptor was taken from a man aged 50 to 60 with active or convalescent COVID-19. The sequencing input was peripheral blood. The chain carries TRBV6-1 and TRBJ1-3; 10 bases are shared with TRBD1. The CDR3 is CASSAGQGVFGNTIYF. CDR3 DNA: TGTGCCAGCAGTGCCGGACAGGGGGTTTTTGGAAACACCATATATTTT.